This T cell receptor (beta chain) comes out of a study of identical twins. TCRdb re-derived calls from the 5' RACE reads in MiXCR, one entry per CDR3 protein. Seen here are approximately 620,000 distinct CDR3 sequences, 8.5% to 9.5% observed once, and the top ten hold around 0.98%. Germline CDR1 and CDR2: SEHNR and FQNEAQ (reference sequence). This CDR3 is built from 16 residues. The V and J ends lost 3 bases and 6 bases respectively, with 20 bases between them. A note on this clonotype: Its specificity is not known.

Findings and caveats of the study: Invariant MAIT and iNKT cells are populations that could partly confound zero-insertion analyses.

These sequences were also reported in another study, on yellow fever vaccine responses in identical twins.

Sequencing was carried out using PBMCs. The chain recombines TRBV7-9 with TRBJ1-2; D is unclear. The receptor was derived from a young woman in good health. CDR3 region: CASSFYEALERDGYTF. As DNA, the CDR3 is TGTGCCAGCAGCTTTTACGAGGCCCTAGAGAGAGATGGCTACACCTTC.